This TCR beta chain comes out of a study of T-cell reconstitution after alpha-beta-depleted transplantation in children. The TCRbeta library was prepared with unique molecular identifiers. MiXCR, run by TCRdb on the PCR reads, gives a single entry per CDR3 protein. This table holds about 580,000 distinct CDR3 sequences, 23% found once. The CDR3 covers 15 residues. From germline, CDR1 is SGHTA and CDR2 FQGNSA. V lost 5 bases and J lost 3; bases outside the gene matches: 7. Study-level findings and limits: Several hundred graft clones that had expanded were reportedly the source of alpha-beta T cells about two months after transplant. A year post-transplant, T-cell counts and diversity derived mostly from newly produced T cells.

This clonotype was counted a few times. What it recognizes is unknown. This receptor was obtained from a boy in the first two years of life who had a stem cell transplant for acute myeloid leukemia, so the T cells may come from the graft donor. Material: PBMCs, mostly from graft donor cells, obtained 360 days after TCRalphabeta/CD19-depleted stem cell transplant. The chain is built from TRBV7-2 and TRBJ2-1, with 7 nucleotides matching TRBD1. This CDR3 is CASSGGQIDYNEQFF. For the CDR3, the DNA is TGTGCCAGCAGCGGGGGACAGATAGACTACAATGAGCAGTTCTTC.